These T cell receptor beta chains were read from a single sample in a study of T cells in Graves' hyperthyroidism and ophthalmopathy. TCRdb re-analysed the multiplex PCR reads in MiXCR, keeping a single row per CDR3 protein. The data contain approximately 400,000 distinct CDR3 sequences, around a sixth of them singletons. The sample was blood. All receptors come from a man between 18 and 35 years old with Graves' ophthalmopathy. CDR3s include the opening cysteine and the closing phenylalanine or tryptophan. A D gene is named only where the DNA matches it firmly. Some rows have no size entry. The others give once, few or many, or a class for an expanded clone.

D gene	J gene	clone size	V gene	CDR3 protein	CDR3 DNA
NA	TRBJ1-6	many	TRBV12-3/TRBV12-4	CASKRTPDSPLHF	TGTGCCAGCAAGCGCACCCCGGATTCACCCCTCCACTTT
NA	TRBJ2-2	NA	TRBV19	CASSMRQSNTGELFF	TGTGCCAGTAGTATGAGGCAGTCGAACACCGGGGAGCTGTTTTTT
NA	TRBJ1-6	many	TRBV10-3	CAISERGSTYNSPLHF	TGTGCCATCAGTGAGAGGGGTAGCACCTATAATTCACCCCTCCACTTT
TRBD1	TRBJ1-6	many	TRBV5-1	CASSFGTGSSPLHF	TGCGCCAGCAGCTTCGGGACAGGGAGTTCACCCCTCCACTTT
TRBD1	TRBJ2-5	NA	TRBV19	CASSLTRDRGSETQYF	TGTGCCAGTAGCTTAACCCGGGACAGGGGTTCGGAGACCCAGTACTTC
NA	TRBJ1-3	NA	TRBV7-6	CASSFGGGSSGNTIYF	TGTGCCAGCAGCTTTGGGGGGGGAAGCTCTGGAAACACCATATATTTT
NA	TRBJ2-7	few	TRBV6-5	CASRNYEQYF	TGTGCCAGCCGGAACTACGAGCAGTACTTC
NA	TRBJ1-2	NA	TRBV10-3	CATGGGGEFVGYTF	TGTGCCACCGGGGGGGGAGGCGAATTTGTTGGCTACACCTTC
TRBD2	TRBJ2-3	many	TRBV20-1	CSERGRGAPDTQYF	TGCAGTGAACGTGGGCGGGGGGCCCCCGATACGCAGTATTTT
NA	TRBJ1-2	few	TRBV19	CASTLTLTENYGYTF	TGTGCCAGTACCCTAACTCTGACGGAAAACTATGGCTACACCTTC
NA	TRBJ2-7	many	TRBV27	CASSLSGGHSPEEQYF	TGTGCCAGCAGTTTATCAGGGGGGCATTCCCCGGAGGAGCAGTACTTC
TRBD2	TRBJ2-2	NA	TRBV6-1	CASGLAGGPLGELFF	TGTGCCAGCGGACTAGCGGGGGGGCCCCTCGGGGAGCTGTTTTTT
TRBD2	TRBJ2-5	few	TRBV7-9	CASSSASGGPQETQYF	TGTGCCAGCAGCTCAGCTAGCGGGGGGCCCCAAGAGACCCAGTACTTC
NA	TRBJ1-4	many	TRBV5-1	CASSFTGATNEKLFF	TGCGCCAGCAGCTTTACGGGTGCAACTAATGAAAAACTGTTTTTT
NA	TRBJ1-1	many	TRBV2	CARRDTMNTEAFF	TGTGCCAGACGGGACACCATGAACACTGAAGCTTTCTTT
TRBD1	TRBJ2-1	few	TRBV18	CASSQTGGSYNEQFF	TGTGCCAGCTCACAGACAGGGGGCTCCTACAATGAGCAGTTCTTC
TRBD2	TRBJ2-3	many	TRBV2	CASSRLAGGTDTQYF	TGTGCCAGCAGTCGACTAGCGGGGGGGACGGATACGCAGTATTTT
NA	TRBJ2-7	few	TRBV20-1	CSARAPVNEQYF	TGCAGTGCTAGGGCCCCCGTCAACGAGCAGTACTTC
NA	TRBJ1-1	many	TRBV20-1	CSASGGPDEAFF	TGCAGTGCTAGTGGCGGGCCCGATGAAGCTTTCTTT
NA	TRBJ2-2	few	TRBV5-4	CASSLERRTGELFF	TGTGCCAGCAGCTTAGAGAGACGCACCGGGGAGCTGTTTTTT
NA	TRBJ1-5	many	TRBV2	CASSAGVQPQHF	TGTGCCAGCAGTGCAGGGGTACAGCCCCAGCATTTT
NA	TRBJ1-2	many	TRBV12-3/TRBV12-4	CASSGTGQTGLYGYTF	TGTGCCAGCAGTGGAACAGGACAGACGGGGCTCTATGGCTACACCTTC
NA	TRBJ2-3	many	TRBV7-9	CASSLVLHPDTQYF	TGTGCCAGCAGCTTAGTACTACATCCAGATACGCAGTATTTT
TRBD1	TRBJ1-2	many	TRBV20-1	CSARGDTGAASYGYTF	TGCAGTGCTAGAGGGGATACAGGGGCCGCCTCCTATGGCTACACCTTC
TRBD2	TRBJ2-2	NA	TRBV10-1	CASSDSSGGTGELFF	TGCGCCAGCAGTGATTCAAGCGGGGGTACCGGGGAGCTGTTTTTT
NA	TRBJ1-1	many	TRBV6-6	CASSSSVGTEAFF	TGTGCCAGCAGTTCCTCGGTGGGCACTGAAGCTTTCTTT
TRBD2	TRBJ2-3	many	TRBV13	CASSYGTTRGTDTQYF	TGTGCCAGCAGTTACGGGACTACCCGCGGCACAGATACGCAGTATTTT
NA	TRBJ1-2	NA	TRBV29-1	CSVEDTDGDGYTF	TGCAGCGTTGAAGATACAGACGGGGATGGCTACACCTTC
NA	TRBJ1-2	few	TRBV19	CASSTSAANYGYTF	TGTGCCAGTAGTACTTCGGCCGCTAACTATGGCTACACCTTC
TRBD1	TRBJ1-2	once	TRBV2	CASSLQGSGGANYGYTF	TGTGCCAGCAGTTTACAGGGGTCTGGCGGGGCGAACTATGGCTACACCTTC
NA	TRBJ1-3	NA	TRBV19	CASSELSGNTIYF	TGTGCCAGTTCTGAGCTTTCTGGAAACACCATATATTTT
NA	TRBJ2-1	NA	TRBV9	CASSATSKVVNEQFF	TGTGCCAGCAGCGCCACTAGCAAAGTGGTCAATGAGCAGTTCTTC
NA	TRBJ2-4	NA	TRBV7-9	CASSVSRGVRNIQYF	TGTGCCAGCAGCGTCTCTAGGGGGGTCAGAAACATTCAGTACTTC
NA	TRBJ1-1	few	TRBV4-1	CASTKEGRNTEAFF	TGCGCCAGCACAAAAGAAGGGCGGAACACTGAAGCTTTCTTT
NA	TRBJ2-7	NA	TRBV20-1	CSASGEGANYEQYF	TGCAGTGCTAGTGGGGAGGGGGCTAACTACGAGCAGTACTTC
NA	TRBJ2-1	once	TRBV7-2	CASSFMVADTETNEQFF	TGTGCCAGCAGCTTTATGGTTGCCGACACGGAAACTAATGAGCAGTTCTTC
TRBD2	TRBJ2-1	many	TRBV20-1	CSAREGLASYNEQFF	TGCAGTGCTAGAGAGGGACTAGCCTCCTACAATGAGCAGTTCTTC
TRBD1	TRBJ1-1	NA	TRBV20-1	CSARRGQGSGTEAFF	TGCAGTGCTAGAAGAGGACAGGGGAGCGGCACTGAAGCTTTCTTT
TRBD1	TRBJ2-1	many	TRBV20-1	CSARDGQGSSNEQFF	TGCAGTGCTAGAGATGGACAGGGGTCGAGCAATGAGCAGTTCTTC
TRBD1	TRBJ1-6	many	TRBV28	CASSFQGVGNSPLHF	TGTGCCAGCAGTTTTCAGGGGGTGGGTAATTCACCCCTCCACTTT
NA	TRBJ1-5	many	TRBV2	CASSQLNQPQHF	TGTGCCAGCTCTCAGCTCAATCAGCCCCAGCATTTT
NA	TRBJ2-7	few	TRBV9	CASSVGGDGYEQYF	TGTGCCAGCAGCGTAGGTGGGGACGGGTACGAGCAGTACTTC